Following are 5 T cell receptor beta chains from one sample sequenced in a study of T cell changes during pregnancy in multiple sclerosis. Profiling relied on immunoSEQ multiplex PCR, and the TCRdb table lists in-frame clones only, not all of them. Among around 45,000 clones listed, over 75% were seen once. The sample here was CD8+ T cells from peripheral blood mononuclear cells, taken in the second trimester of pregnancy. The origin of the receptors is a female donor with multiple sclerosis, enrolled in a pregnancy study.

The CDR3 here is CASSLGQGVLGYTF. In DNA form, the CDR3 reads TGTGCCAGCAGTTTGGGACAGGGCGTGTTGGGCTACACCTTC. The rearrangement joins TRBV6-6 to TRBJ1-2, with 9 bases identical to TRBD1. Germline CDR1 and CDR2: MNHNY and SVGAGI (reference sequence). CDR3 length: 14 amino acids. Trimming at V came to 4 bases and at J to 8 bases, leaving 8 bases not matched to a gene.

V is TRBV7-6 and J is TRBJ2-3; 14 nucleotides agree with TRBD2. In germline, CDR1 is SGHVS, CDR2 FNYEAQ. The CDR3 contains 20 residues. The V and J ends lost 4 bases and 0 bases, in that order; junction bases with no gene match: 12. The CDR3 spells CASSSPGLAGALKSTDTQYF. In nucleotides, the CDR3 is TGTGCCAGCAGCTCTCCGGGACTAGCGGGGGCCCTTAAAAGCACAGATACGCAGTATTTT. The full variable domain, rest sourced from reference TRBV7-6 and TRBJ2-3, is GAGVSQSPRYKVTKRGQDVALRCDPISGHVSLYWYRQALGQGPEFLTYFNYEAQQDKSGLPNDRFSAERPEGSISTLTIQRTEQRDSAMYRCASSSPGLAGALKSTDTQYFGPGTRLTVL.

This chain uses TRBV18 with TRBJ2-1, with 7 bases lining up with TRBD2. CDR3 size: 12 residues. J lost 8 bases, V lost 3 bases, and 1 base had no gene match. Germline CDR1 KGHSH, CDR2 LQKENI. The CDR3 sequence is CASSPGGDEQFF. The CDR3 DNA reads TGTGCCAGCTCACCGGGGGGGGATGAGCAGTTCTTC.

The chain employs TRBV7-3 and TRBJ1-2; 8 bases are shared with TRBD1. The CDR3 covers 15 residues. Germline V gene sequence: CDR1 SGHTA, CDR2 FQGTGA. With V trimmed by 5 bases and J by 4 bases, 9 bases remained unmatched. CDR3 bases: TGTGCCAGCAGCGCCGGGGGACAGGAGGGCTATGGCTACACCTTC. It codes for CASSAGGQEGYGYTF.

V usage is TRBV5-1 and J usage is TRBJ2-1, with D possibly matching TRBD2 (6 bases). V was trimmed by 4 bases and J by 3 bases, leaving 17 bases between them. This CDR3 has 16 residues. Germline-derived CDR1 and CDR2 are SGHRS and YFSETQ. The CDR3 bases are TGCGCCAGCAGCACCCTAATAGGAGGGGTCTACAATGAGCAGTTCTTC. Amino acid sequence: CASSTLIGGVYNEQFF.